The rows below give T cell receptor beta chains drawn from one sample of a study of cytomegalovirus exposure and HLA in healthy donors. This table comes from immunoSEQ multiplex PCR, and its TCRdb copy is limited to in-frame clones, with some not included. The profile shows fewer than 150,000 clones, 80% to 85% of them singletons. The sample consisted of PBMCs. The receptors originated from a female donor in good health and CMV-seronegative. Each CDR3 is given with its conserved first and last residue. The order of the fields is J gene, V gene, D gene, clone size, CDR3 DNA, CDR3 protein. A D gene is named only where the DNA matches it firmly. Where a row states a size, it is once, few, many or the class of an expanded clone; other rows omit it.

J gene: TRBJ2-1; V gene: TRBV7-9; D gene: NA; clone size: once; CDR3 DNA: TGTGCCAGCAGCCCCAGGGGGGACTCCTACAATGAGCAGTTCTTC; CDR3 protein: CASSPRGDSYNEQFF
J gene: TRBJ1-1; V gene: TRBV29-1; D gene: NA; clone size: few; CDR3 DNA: TGCAGCGCTACGCGGGGTGGGAACACTGAAGCTTTCTTT; CDR3 protein: CSATRGGNTEAFF
J gene: TRBJ1-4; V gene: TRBV6-5; D gene: NA; clone size: NA; CDR3 DNA: TGTGCCAGCAGTTATGGGGGCGCAACCCTAGTGGAACTGTTTTTT; CDR3 protein: CASSYGGATLVELFF
J gene: TRBJ1-5; V gene: TRBV4-1; D gene: NA; clone size: NA; CDR3 DNA: TGCGCCAGCAGCCAAGGGGCTAGCGATCAGCCCCAGCATTTT; CDR3 protein: CASSQGASDQPQHF
J gene: TRBJ2-2; V gene: TRBV5-1; D gene: NA; clone size: few; CDR3 DNA: TGCGCCAGCAGCGGAGCGGATCCGAACACCGGGGAGCTGTTTTTT; CDR3 protein: CASSGADPNTGELFF
J gene: TRBJ1-5; V gene: TRBV5-1; D gene: NA; clone size: once; CDR3 DNA: TGCGCCAGCAGCTTGGCCCCTTTTGTTCCCGGGATCAATCAGCCCCAGCATTTT; CDR3 protein: CASSLAPFVPGINQPQHF
J gene: TRBJ1-1; V gene: TRBV29-1; D gene: NA; clone size: few; CDR3 DNA: TGCAGCGTTGAACGGGGACAAAACACTGAAGCTTTCTTT; CDR3 protein: CSVERGQNTEAFF
J gene: TRBJ1-1; V gene: TRBV29-1; D gene: TRBD1; clone size: NA; CDR3 DNA: TGCAGCGCGAAAGCCCGGGGACAGGGGAACACTGAAGCTTTCTTT; CDR3 protein: CSAKARGQGNTEAFF
J gene: TRBJ2-5; V gene: TRBV5-1; D gene: NA; clone size: few; CDR3 DNA: TGCGCCAGCAGCTTGGGTGGTGAGGCCCAGTACTTC; CDR3 protein: CASSLGGEAQYF
J gene: TRBJ2-5; V gene: TRBV7-9; D gene: TRBD2; clone size: NA; CDR3 DNA: TGTGCCAGCAGCTCTTCTAGCGGGCAAGAGACCCAGTACTTC; CDR3 protein: CASSSSSGQETQYF
J gene: TRBJ2-7; V gene: TRBV28; D gene: NA; clone size: once; CDR3 DNA: TGTGCCAGCAGTTTCAACGAGCAGTACTTC; CDR3 protein: CASSFNEQYF